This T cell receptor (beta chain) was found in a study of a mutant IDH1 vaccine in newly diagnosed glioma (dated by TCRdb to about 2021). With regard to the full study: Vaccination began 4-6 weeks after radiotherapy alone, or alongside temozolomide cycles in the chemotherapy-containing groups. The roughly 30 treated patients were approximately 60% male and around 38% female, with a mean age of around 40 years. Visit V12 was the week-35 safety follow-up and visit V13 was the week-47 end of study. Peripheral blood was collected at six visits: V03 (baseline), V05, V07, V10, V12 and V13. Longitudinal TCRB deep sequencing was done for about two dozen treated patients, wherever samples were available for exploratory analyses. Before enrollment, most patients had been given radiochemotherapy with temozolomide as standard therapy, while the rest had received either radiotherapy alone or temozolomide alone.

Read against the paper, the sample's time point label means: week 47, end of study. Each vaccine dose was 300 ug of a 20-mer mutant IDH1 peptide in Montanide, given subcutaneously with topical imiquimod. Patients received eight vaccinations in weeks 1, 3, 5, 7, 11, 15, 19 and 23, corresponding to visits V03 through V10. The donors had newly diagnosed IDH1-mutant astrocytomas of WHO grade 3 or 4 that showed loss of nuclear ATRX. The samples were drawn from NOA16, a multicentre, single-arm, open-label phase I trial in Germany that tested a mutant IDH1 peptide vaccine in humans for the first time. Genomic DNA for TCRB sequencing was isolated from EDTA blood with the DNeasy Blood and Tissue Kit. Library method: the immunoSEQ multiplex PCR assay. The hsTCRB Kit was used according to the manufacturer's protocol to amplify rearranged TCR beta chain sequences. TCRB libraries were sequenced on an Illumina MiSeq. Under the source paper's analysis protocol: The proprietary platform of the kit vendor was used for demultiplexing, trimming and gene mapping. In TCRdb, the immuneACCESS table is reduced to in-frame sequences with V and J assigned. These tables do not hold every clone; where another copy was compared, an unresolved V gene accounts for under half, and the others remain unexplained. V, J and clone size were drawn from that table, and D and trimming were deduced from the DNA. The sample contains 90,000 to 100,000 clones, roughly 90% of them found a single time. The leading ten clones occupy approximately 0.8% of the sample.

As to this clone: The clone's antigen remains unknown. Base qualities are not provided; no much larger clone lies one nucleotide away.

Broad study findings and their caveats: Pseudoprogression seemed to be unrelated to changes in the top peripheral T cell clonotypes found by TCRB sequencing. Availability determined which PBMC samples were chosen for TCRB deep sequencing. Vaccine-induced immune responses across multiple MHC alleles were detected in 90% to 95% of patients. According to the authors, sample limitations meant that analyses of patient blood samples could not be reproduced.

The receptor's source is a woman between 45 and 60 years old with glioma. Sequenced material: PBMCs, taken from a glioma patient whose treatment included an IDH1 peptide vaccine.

The CDR3 protein is CASSDKLFSGNTIYF. The DNA reads TGTGCCAGCAGCGACAAGCTCTTCTCTGGAAACACCATATATTTT. The chain is made from TRBV7-9 and TRBJ1-3; the D gene identity is not certain. Relative to germline, V is 5 bases shorter and J is 0 bases shorter, with 11 bases between their ends. CDR1 and CDR2 were assigned from the germline V gene (reference sequence) as SEHNR and FQNEAQ. Measured from the cysteine to the phenylalanine, the CDR3 is 15 residues long. Only the CDR3 DNA stays, 45 bases, in frame from base 1.